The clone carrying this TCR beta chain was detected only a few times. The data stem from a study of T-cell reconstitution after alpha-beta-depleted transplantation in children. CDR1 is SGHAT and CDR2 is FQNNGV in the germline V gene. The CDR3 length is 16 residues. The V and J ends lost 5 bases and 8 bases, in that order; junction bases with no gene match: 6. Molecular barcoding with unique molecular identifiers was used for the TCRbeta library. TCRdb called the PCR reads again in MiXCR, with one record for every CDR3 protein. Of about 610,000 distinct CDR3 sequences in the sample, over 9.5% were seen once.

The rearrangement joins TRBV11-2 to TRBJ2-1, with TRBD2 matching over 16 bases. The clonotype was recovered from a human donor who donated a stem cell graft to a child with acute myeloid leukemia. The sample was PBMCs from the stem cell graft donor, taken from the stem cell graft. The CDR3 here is CASSLGTSGRGYEQFF. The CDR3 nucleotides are TGTGCCAGCAGCCTGGGGACTAGCGGGAGGGGCTATGAGCAGTTCTTC.